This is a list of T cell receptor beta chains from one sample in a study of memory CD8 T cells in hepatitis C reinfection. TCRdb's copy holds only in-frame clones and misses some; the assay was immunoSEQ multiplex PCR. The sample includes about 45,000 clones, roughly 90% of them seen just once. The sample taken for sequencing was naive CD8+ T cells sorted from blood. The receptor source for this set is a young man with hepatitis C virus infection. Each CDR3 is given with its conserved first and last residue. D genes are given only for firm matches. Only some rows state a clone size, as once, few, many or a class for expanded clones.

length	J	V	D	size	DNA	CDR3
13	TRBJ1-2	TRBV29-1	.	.	TGCAGCGCCAAACATACGTCGTACTATGGCTACACCTTC	CSAKHTSYYGYTF
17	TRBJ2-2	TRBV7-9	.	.	TGTGCCAGCAGCTGGCTTCGAGGGGGTGCGAACACCGGGGAGCTGTTTTTT	CASSWLRGGANTGELFF
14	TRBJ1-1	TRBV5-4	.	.	TGTGCCAGCAGCGGGGGGGGGTTTTACACTGAAGCTTTCTTT	CASSGGGFYTEAFF
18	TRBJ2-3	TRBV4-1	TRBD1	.	TGCGCCAGCAGCCCCACCGAATTCCGGGACAGGGTACCAGATACGCAGTATTTT	CASSPTEFRDRVPDTQYF
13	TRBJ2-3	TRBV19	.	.	TGTGCCAGTAGGACAGTTAGCACAGATACGCAGTATTTT	CASRTVSTDTQYF
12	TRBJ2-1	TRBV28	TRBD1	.	TGTGCCAGCAGTACCGGGACAGGGGGGCAGTTCTTC	CASSTGTGGQFF
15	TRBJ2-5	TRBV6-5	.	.	TGTGCCAGCAGTTACTCGACCGGGGGGCTGGAGACCCAGTACTTC	CASSYSTGGLETQYF
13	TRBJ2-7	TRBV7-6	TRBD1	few	TGTGCCAGCAGCTGGGGACAGGCGTACGAGCAGTACTTC	CASSWGQAYEQYF
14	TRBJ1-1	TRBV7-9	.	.	TGTGCCAGCAGCCCCCTTCAGGGTGACACTGAAGCTTTCTTT	CASSPLQGDTEAFF
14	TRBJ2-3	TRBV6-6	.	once	TGTGCCAGCAGTTACTCCCCGGTGCCAGATACGCAGTATTTT	CASSYSPVPDTQYF
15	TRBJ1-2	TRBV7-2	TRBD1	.	TGTGCCAGCAGCTCTCCGGGACAGGGAAGCTATGGCTACACCTTC	CASSSPGQGSYGYTF
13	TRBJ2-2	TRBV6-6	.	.	TGTGCCACCCCGGTTGAGTACACCGGGGAGCTGTTTTTT	CATPVEYTGELFF
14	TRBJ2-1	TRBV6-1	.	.	TGTGCCAGCAGTCCGGGACAAGACTACAATGAGCAGTTCTTC	CASSPGQDYNEQFF
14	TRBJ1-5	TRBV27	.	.	TGTGCCAGCAGTTGGGGGGGCTCCGGGGGGCCCCAGCATTTT	CASSWGGSGGPQHF
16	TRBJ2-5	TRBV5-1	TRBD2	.	TGCGCCAGCAGAGGGGGGCCTAGCGGGGCCCAAGAGACCCAGTACTTC	CASRGGPSGAQETQYF
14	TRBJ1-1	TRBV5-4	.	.	TGTGCCAGCAGCGTCCAGGGGCTCAACACTGAAGCTTTCTTT	CASSVQGLNTEAFF
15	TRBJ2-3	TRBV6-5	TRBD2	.	TGTGCCAGCAGTTACAGTGCGGGGGGGACAGATACGCAGTATTTT	CASSYSAGGTDTQYF
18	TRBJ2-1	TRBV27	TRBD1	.	TGTGCCAGCACATCGTTGGGCGCCGGGACAGGGATTTACAATGAGCAGTTCTTC	CASTSLGAGTGIYNEQFF
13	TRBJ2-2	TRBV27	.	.	TGTGCCAGCAGTCAACTCATCACCGGGGAGCTGTTTTTT	CASSQLITGELFF
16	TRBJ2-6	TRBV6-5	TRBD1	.	TGTGCCAGCAGTTTAAACAGGGGATCTGGGGCCAACGTCCTGACTTTC	CASSLNRGSGANVLTF
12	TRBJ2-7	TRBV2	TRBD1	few	TGTGCCAGCAGTCGTACAGGGGCCGAGCAGTACTTC	CASSRTGAEQYF
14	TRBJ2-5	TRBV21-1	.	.	TGTGCCAGCAGCGGGGGACTAGTGGAAGAGACCCAGTACTTC	CASSGGLVEETQYF
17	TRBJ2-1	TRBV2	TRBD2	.	TGTGCCAGCTCTTACGCGACCGGGACTAGCTCCTACAATGAGCAGTTCTTC	CASSYATGTSSYNEQFF
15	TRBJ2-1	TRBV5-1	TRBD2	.	TGCGCCAGCAGCTCTAGCGGAGTAGGTTACAATGAGCAGTTCTTC	CASSSSGVGYNEQFF
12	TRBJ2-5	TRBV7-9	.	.	TGTGCCAGCAGCTACAGCAAAGAGACCCAGTACTTC	CASSYSKETQYF
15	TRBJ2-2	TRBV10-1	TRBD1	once	TGCGCCAGCAGCGGAGGACAGGGGGCCGACGGGGAGCTGTTTTTT	CASSGGQGADGELFF
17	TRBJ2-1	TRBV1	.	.	TGCACCAGCAGCCAGCAACCGGGACTGAACGCACAGAATGAGCAGTTCTTC	CTSSQQPGLNAQNEQFF
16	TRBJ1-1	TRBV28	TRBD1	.	TGCGCCAGCAGCCAACGACAGGGGGCGAGAAACACTGAAGCTTTCTTT	CASSQRQGARNTEAFF
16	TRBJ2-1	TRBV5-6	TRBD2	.	TGTGCCAGCAGCTTGCCGAGACTAGCAGATTCCAATGAGCAGTTCTTC	CASSLPRLADSNEQFF
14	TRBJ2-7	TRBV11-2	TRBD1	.	TGTGCCAGCAGCTACGGGACAGGCAACTACGAGCAGTACTTC	CASSYGTGNYEQYF
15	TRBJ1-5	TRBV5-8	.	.	TGTGCCAGCAGCCCTAGGGGGAGGGAGAATCAGCCCCAGCATTTT	CASSPRGRENQPQHF
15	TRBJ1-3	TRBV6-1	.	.	TGTGCCAGCAGTGAAGTGGACATCTCTGGAAACACCATATATTTT	CASSEVDISGNTIYF
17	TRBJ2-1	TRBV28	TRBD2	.	TGTGCCAGCAGTCCTGGGTTAGCGGGTGACTCCTACAATGAGCAGTTCTTC	CASSPGLAGDSYNEQFF
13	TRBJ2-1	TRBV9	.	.	TGTGCCAGCAGCCCCCCCCAGGGTCGTGAGCAGTTCTTC	CASSPPQGREQFF
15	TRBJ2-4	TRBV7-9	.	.	TGTGCCAGCAGCCCCATTCAGGGGGCCAAAAACATTCAGTACTTC	CASSPIQGAKNIQYF
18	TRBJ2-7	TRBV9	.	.	TGTGCCAGCAGCGTAAGGCACGGGGAGCGGATACCCTCCTACGAGCAGTACTTC	CASSVRHGERIPSYEQYF
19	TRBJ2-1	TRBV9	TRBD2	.	TGTGCCAGCAGCGACCTTCCGGGACTAGCGGGAGTTGGCCACAATGAGCAGTTCTTC	CASSDLPGLAGVGHNEQFF
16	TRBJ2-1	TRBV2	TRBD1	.	TGTGCCAGCAGTCTAGGCGGGACAGGGGAATCGGATGAGCAGTTCTTC	CASSLGGTGESDEQFF
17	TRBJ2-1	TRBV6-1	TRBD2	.	TGTGCCAGCAGTGAAGAAGGACTAGCGGGAGTTTCCAATGAGCAGTTCTTC	CASSEEGLAGVSNEQFF
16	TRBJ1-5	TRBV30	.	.	TGTGCCTGGGGAAGACGGGGTCCCAATAGCAATCAGCCCCAGCATTTT	CAWGRRGPNSNQPQHF
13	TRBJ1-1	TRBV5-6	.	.	TGTGCCAGCAGCTTACTAGGGAACACTGAAGCTTTCTTT	CASSLLGNTEAFF
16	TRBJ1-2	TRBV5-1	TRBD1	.	TGCGCCAGCAGCTTGGGAGGCCCCCAGGGGGTGCATGGCTACACCTTC	CASSLGGPQGVHGYTF
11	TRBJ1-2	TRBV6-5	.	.	TGTGCCAGCAGTTTAGGAGGGGAGTACACCTTC	CASSLGGEYTF
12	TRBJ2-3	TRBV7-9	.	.	TGTGCCTGTTCAGTTGGTACAGATACGCAGTATTTT	CACSVGTDTQYF
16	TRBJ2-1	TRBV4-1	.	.	TGCGCCAGCAGCCAAGTACTCGAAGGGGTAAGGAATGAGCAGTTCTTC	CASSQVLEGVRNEQFF
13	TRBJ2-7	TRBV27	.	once	TGTGCCAGCAGTTTAAGGCAGGGCTACGAGCAGTACTTC	CASSLRQGYEQYF
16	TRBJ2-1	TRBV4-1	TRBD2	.	TGCGCCAGCAGCCAAGAGGGGGGGTCCTACATTAATGAGCAGTTCTTC	CASSQEGGSYINEQFF
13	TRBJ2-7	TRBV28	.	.	TGTGCCAGCAGCGACTCGAGCTCCTACGAGCAGTACTTC	CASSDSSSYEQYF
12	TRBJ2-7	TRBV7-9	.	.	TGTGCCAGCAGCTCCACCTCCTACGAGCAGTACTTC	CASSSTSYEQYF
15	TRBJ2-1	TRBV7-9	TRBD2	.	TGTGCCAGCAGCACAGCGGGATCCTCCTACAATGAGCAGTTCTTC	CASSTAGSSYNEQFF
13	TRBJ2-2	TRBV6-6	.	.	TGTGCCAGCAGTTACTTAGTCACCGGGGAGCTGTTTTTT	CASSYLVTGELFF
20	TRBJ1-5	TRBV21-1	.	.	TGTGCCAGCAGCAAAGAGGGGGCTAGGGATAGTCCTAACGCTAATCAGCCCCAGCATTTT	CASSKEGARDSPNANQPQHF